Below, 23 T cell receptor beta chains from the same sample are listed, as sequenced in a study of CD8+ T cells in alopecia areata. Following RNA extraction, reverse transcription yielded cDNA that acted as the sequencing template. Here immunoSEQ multiplex PCR was the method, and the copy in TCRdb shows in-frame clones only, minus some. The sample yields 150,000 to 200,000 clones, approximately 53% seen once. As for treatment: oral pan-JAK inhibitor, 5-10 mg twice daily. The sample in question was CD8+ T cells sorted from blood, obtained at week 24, from a patient treated with tofacitinib. The source of these receptors is a human donor with alopecia areata.

The rearrangement links TRBV5-4 to TRBJ2-5, with D tentatively TRBD1 (8 bases). The DNA end is a closer match to TRBJ2-7, so the J assignment may be wrong. Germline V CDR1 and CDR2: SGHNT, YYREEE (reference sequence). This CDR3 has 16 amino acids. The CDR3 DNA reads as TGTGCCAGCAGCCTACTCGGACAGGGCGGGAGCTACGAGCAGTACTTC. Residues: CASSLLGQGGSYEQYF.

This clone rates as medium-sized. In the same sample, other DNA sequences code for this CDR3. The gene calls are TRBV11-2 and TRBJ1-1; D is unclear. The CDR3 contains 11 residues. Germline V CDR1 and CDR2: SGHAT, FQNNGV. V was trimmed by 1 base and J by 8 bases, leaving 5 bases between them. CDR3 nucleotides: TGTGCCAGCAGCTTAGGCCCCGAAGCTTTCTTT. Protein sequence: CASSLGPEAFF.

This chain links TRBV6-5 with TRBJ2-7; D is ambiguous. CDR3 length: 13 amino acids. Trimming cost V 2 bases and J 0 bases, with 5 bases left between them. The germline CDR1 and CDR2 sequences are MNHEY and SVGAGI. This CDR3 reads CASSYRGSYEQYF. CDR3 DNA sequence: TGTGCCAGCAGTTACCGCGGCTCCTACGAGCAGTACTTC.

V gene TRBV29-1 combines with J gene TRBJ1-2; D remains unclear. Germline assignment: CDR1 SQVTM and CDR2 ANQGSEA. This CDR3 has 11 amino acids. V was pared by 6 bases and J by 5 bases, with 10 bases between. The CDR3 nucleotides read TGCAGCGTCGCTGAGGAGTATGGCTACACCTTC. Translating it yields CSVAEEYGYTF.

This clone was detected only once. At one boundary the junction diverges from the germline segment, which might be a read error. The chain is built from TRBV11-2 and TRBJ1-1, with TRBD1 matching over 7 bases. This CDR3 is built from 15 residues. Germline CDR1 SGHAT, CDR2 FQNNGV. The CDR3 DNA reads TGCGCCAGCAGCCAATCCACAGGGGTTGACACTGAAGCTTTCTTT. Protein sequence: CASSQSTGVDTEAFF.

This sequence joins TRBV4-1 and TRBJ1-1, with a tentative D call TRBD1 (5 bases). Trimming took off 1 base at V and 3 bases at J, with 12 bases between the two ends. The CDR3 is made up of 15 amino acids. Germline CDR1 is MGHRA and CDR2 is YSYEKL. The CDR3 nucleotides read TGCGCCAGCAGCCAAGGACAGTTTGGAGACACTGAAGCTTTCTTT. Translation gives CASSQGQFGDTEAFF.

This rearrangement joins TRBV30 to TRBJ1-2; maybe TRBD1 (6 bases). The CDR3 is 12 residues long. V was clipped by 8 bases and J by 5 bases, with 15 bases between them. Germline-derived CDR1 and CDR2 are GTSNPN and SVGIG (reference sequence). The CDR3 bases are TGTGCCCGGGAGGGGGACCAATATGGCTACACCTTC. Translating gives CAREGDQYGYTF.

This clone was recorded a few times. The gene calls are TRBV29-1 and TRBJ1-5; D unclear. This CDR3 has 14 amino acids. V lost 3 bases and J 1 base, leaving 10 bases between the germline ends. CDR1 and CDR2 from the germline V gene are SQVTM and ANQGSEA. CDR3 in DNA: TGCAGCGTTGACGGTCTGGGCAGCAATCAGCCCCAGCATTTT. It encodes CSVDGLGSNQPQHF.

This clone was seen only a few times. The rearrangement joins TRBV19 to TRBJ2-2, with 9 positions matching TRBD1. The CDR3 sequence is 14 residues long. V lost 7 bases, J lost 10 bases, and 10 bases stayed unmatched. Per the germline V gene, CDR1 is LNHDA and CDR2 is SQIVND (reference sequence). The CDR3 region has the DNA TGTGCCAGTACCATCGGGACAGGGAAGACGGAGCTGTTTTTT. Its translation: CASTIGTGKTELFF.

This clone was counted between two and nine times. This rearrangement joins TRBV7-9 to TRBJ1-6; no reliable D call. CDR1 is SEHNR, CDR2 FQNEAQ, per germline (reference sequence). The V end was cut by 0 bases, the J end by 8 bases, with 5 bases between. The CDR3 sequence is 13 residues long. The CDR3 region has the DNA TGTGCCAGCAGCTTAGCATCGGATTCACCCCTCCACTTT. The encoded protein is CASSLASDSPLHF.

The count of this clone is one. This sequence joins TRBV6-6 and TRBJ2-1, with 7 bases fitting TRBD1. The CDR3 length is 13 residues. From germline, CDR1 is MNHNY and CDR2 SVGAGI (reference sequence). V lost 6 bases and J lost 5; bases outside the gene matches: 4. The CDR3, as DNA: TGTGCCAGCAGCACAGGGGTCCACAATGAGCAGTTCTTC. Its protein product is CASSTGVHNEQFF.

This clone was observed a few times. The V and J genes are TRBV29-1 and TRBJ2-5; the D is unclear. Trimming left V 3 bases short and J 2 bases short, with 13 bases between. Per germline, CDR1 SQVTM and CDR2 ANQGSEA. CDR3 length: 14 residues. DNA of the CDR3: TGCAGCGTTGAGGATCCTAGTATACAAGAGACCCAGTACTTC. This codes for CSVEDPSIQETQYF.

The gene calls are TRBV5-1 and TRBJ2-2, with D unclear. The CDR3 consists of 14 residues. The germline V gene encodes CDR1 SGHRS and CDR2 YFSETQ. V was trimmed by 1 base and J by 5 bases, leaving 9 bases between them. The CDR3 DNA follows: TGCGCCAGCAGCTTGTCTTTCATAACCGGGGAGCTGTTTTTT. This codes for CASSLSFITGELFF.

The V gene is TRBV27, the J gene TRBJ2-7, with D possibly matching TRBD1 (6 bases). Germline values: CDR1 MNHEY, CDR2 SMNVEV (reference sequence). The CDR3 runs 14 residues. V gave up 4 bases and J gave up 2 bases, with 12 bases separating them. CDR3 coding DNA: TGTGCCAGCAGTTCAGGGGTATCGGCCTACGAGCAGTACTTC. It encodes CASSSGVSAYEQYF.

This clone appeared a single time. J is TRBJ1-1 and V is TRBV30; the D gene is possibly TRBD1 (6 bases). From germline, CDR1 is GTSNPN and CDR2 SVGIG (reference sequence). The length of the CDR3 is 13 residues. Trimming pared 5 bases from V and 5 bases from J, leaving 15 bases between. The CDR3 nucleotides read TGTGCCTGGGACCTACAGGGTGGGACTGAAGCTTTCTTT. This codes for CAWDLQGGTEAFF.

The chain couples TRBV5-1 to TRBJ2-7; D is ambiguous. Germline CDR1 is SGHRS and CDR2 is YFSETQ. This CDR3 spans 11 amino acids. V was clipped by 4 bases and J by 1 base, with 3 bases between them. DNA for the CDR3: TGCGCCAGCAGCGAATCCTACGAGCAGTACTTC. Its protein is CASSESYEQYF.

J is TRBJ2-7 and V is TRBV29-1; D is uncertain. V lost 0 bases to trimming and J lost 1 base, with 4 bases between them. Germline V gene sequence: CDR1 SQVTM, CDR2 ANQGSEA. The CDR3 runs 12 residues. In DNA, the CDR3 is TGCAGCGTTGAAGAAGGGTCCTACGAGCAGTACTTC. It yields the protein CSVEEGSYEQYF.

The chain employs TRBV29-1 and TRBJ1-4; D is perhaps TRBD1 (6 bases). Germline CDR1 and CDR2: SQVTM and ANQGSEA. V was clipped by 7 bases and J by 2 bases, with 8 bases between them. CDR3 size: 12 residues. CDR3 sequence reads: CSAGQTNEKLFF. The DNA for the CDR3 is TGCAGCGCTGGACAGACTAATGAAAAACTGTTTTTT.

The chain employs TRBV7-9 and TRBJ2-1; TRBD1 matches at 8 bases. The V and J ends lost 6 bases and 4 bases, in that order; junction bases with no gene match: 8. Germline CDR1 and CDR2: SEHNR and FQNEAQ (reference sequence). The CDR3 totals 15 residues. The CDR3 bases are TGTGCCAGCAGGCCTCAGGGGGCAGGTTACAATGAGCAGTTCTTC. It specifies CASRPQGAGYNEQFF.

This chain joins TRBV29-1 and TRBJ2-7; D gene uncertain. Germline V gene sequence: CDR1 SQVTM, CDR2 ANQGSEA. The CDR3 spans 10 residues. The germline V and J ends were trimmed by 6 bases and 6 bases, with 9 bases remaining between them. CDR3 nucleotide sequence: TGCAGCGTCAGGACCGGCGAGCAGTACTTC. It yields the protein CSVRTGEQYF.

This clone was seen a few times. J is TRBJ1-5 and V is TRBV27; 10 bases agree with TRBD1. The V gene's germline CDR1 is MNHEY and CDR2 SMNVEV (reference sequence). V lost 6 bases and J lost 6; bases outside the gene matches: 17. CDR3 size: 18 residues. CDR3 DNA: TGTGCCAGCAGCACTTATGACACCGGGACAGGGGCTGGTCAGCCCCAGCATTTT. Protein product: CASSTYDTGTGAGQPQHF.

In this sample, this clone turned up a few times. The chain combines TRBV6-1 with TRBJ2-3, with 8 bases identical to TRBD1. Trimming removed 0 bases from V and 0 bases from J; junction bases left unmatched: 2. Looked up from germline, CDR1 is MNHNS and CDR2 is SASEGT. This CDR3 region has 16 residues. DNA of the CDR3: TGTGCCAGCAGTGAAGCCGGACAGGGCAGCACAGATACGCAGTATTTT. This sequence encodes CASSEAGQGSTDTQYF.

The chain has TRBV25-1 and TRBJ1-1; TRBD1 might be the D (5 bases). Trimming took 6 bases from V and 7 from J, leaving 9 bases between them. Germline CDR1 is MGHDK and CDR2 is SYGVNS. The CDR3 length is 11 residues. The CDR3 coding sequence is TGTGCCAGCAGGGGCGGGGGTGAAGCTTTCTTT. Its translation: CASRGGGEAFF.